Listed here are 30 T cell receptor beta chains from one sample, sequenced in a study of cytomegalovirus exposure and HLA in healthy donors. With 60 Vbeta and 13 Jbeta primers, the PCR was carried out. This table comes from immunoSEQ multiplex PCR, and its TCRdb copy is limited to in-frame clones, with some not included. The sample includes around 80,000 clones. The specimen was PBMCs. These receptors were collected from a man in his forties or fifties in good health and CMV-seronegative.

CDR3: CASSRQGAADTQYF. CDR3 DNA: TGTGCCAGCAGTCGACAGGGGGCCGCAGATACGCAGTATTTT. The chain links TRBV6-6 to TRBJ2-3, with 10 bases identical to TRBD1. Germline values: CDR1 MNHNY, CDR2 SVGAGI (reference sequence). The length of the CDR3 is 14 residues. With V trimmed by 5 bases and J by 4 bases, 3 bases remained unmatched.

The chain carries TRBV5-1 and TRBJ2-5; D gene unclear. CDR3 length equals 14 residues. Germline V gene data show CDR1 as SGHRS and CDR2 as YFSETQ. Trimming took 4 bases from V and 3 from J, leaving 13 bases between them. The CDR3: CASSLRSIEETQYF. The CDR3 nucleotides read TGCGCCAGCAGCCTACGGTCGATCGAAGAGACCCAGTACTTC.

V gene TRBV9 combines with J gene TRBJ2-2, with 9 bases lining up with TRBD2. Germline V gene lookup returns CDR1 SGDLS and CDR2 YYNGEE. The length of the CDR3 is 14 residues. Trimming at V came to 6 bases and at J to 4 bases, leaving 4 bases not matched to a gene. CDR3 sequence (DNA): TGTGCCAGCAACCCGCGGGGGGGCACCGGGGAGCTGTTTTTT. This gives the protein CASNPRGGTGELFF.

The genes are TRBV7-2 and TRBJ1-3; D call uncertain. The CDR3 length is 13 residues. Germline V gene data show CDR1 as SGHTA and CDR2 as FQGNSA. The V gene lost 0 bases and the J gene lost 4 bases, with 4 bases spanning the gap. The CDR3 region has the DNA TGTGCCAGCAGCTTAGCCGGGGGAAACACCATATATTTT. The encoded protein is CASSLAGGNTIYF.

V gene TRBV29-1 combines with J gene TRBJ2-3, with a tentative D call TRBD2 (5 bases). Germline V gene data show CDR1 as SQVTM and CDR2 as ANQGSEA. The length of the CDR3 is 15 residues. V lost 2 bases and J lost 2, with 14 bases in between. The CDR3 protein is CSVERRSGNTDTQYF. CDR3 bases: TGCAGCGTTGAACGTCGGTCGGGGAACACAGATACGCAGTATTTT.

This chain uses TRBV5-1 with TRBJ2-5; 7 bases agree with TRBD2. The germline V gene encodes CDR1 SGHRS and CDR2 YFSETQ. The CDR3 has 15 amino acids. After removal of 0 bases from V and 3 bases from J, the junction contained 5 bases not matched to a gene. CDR3 region: CASSLGGTSEETQYF. CDR3 sequence (DNA): TGCGCCAGCAGCTTGGGGGGAACTAGCGAAGAGACCCAGTACTTC.

The CDR3 reads CAWGGTGVSPLHF. The CDR3 coding sequence is TGTGCCTGGGGCGGGACAGGGGTTTCACCCCTCCACTTT. The chain recombines TRBV30 with TRBJ1-6; TRBD1 agrees at 10 bases. The CDR3 length is 13 residues. Germline trimming cut 5 bases from V and 9 bases from J; bases unmatched to any gene: 4. Germline V CDR1 and CDR2: GTSNPN, SVGIG (reference sequence). Variable domain in full (rest from reference TRBV30 and TRBJ1-6): SQTIHQWPATLVQPVGSPLSLECTVEGTSNPNLYWYRQAAGRGLQLLFYSVGIGQISSEVPQNLSASRPQDRQFILSSKKLLLSDSGFYLCAWGGTGVSPLHFGNGTRLTVT.

The genes are TRBV7-9 and TRBJ1-4; 7 nucleotides line up with TRBD1. Germline-derived CDR1 and CDR2 are SEHNR and FQNEAQ (reference sequence). This CDR3 comprises 17 residues. Trimming removed 1 base from V and 0 bases from J; junction bases left unmatched: 5. CDR3 loop: CASSLVGTDATNEKLFF. CDR3 nucleotides: TGTGCCAGCAGCTTAGTGGGGACAGACGCAACTAATGAAAAACTGTTTTTT.

The V call is TRBV27, the J call TRBJ2-7, with D maybe TRBD1 (6 bases). The CDR3 contains 14 residues. Trimming took off 4 bases at V and 6 bases at J, with 16 bases between the two ends. Germline V lookup: CDR1 MNHEY, CDR2 SMNVEV (reference sequence). CDR3 in amino acids: CASSSNFHRAEQYF. CDR3 coding DNA: TGTGCCAGCAGTTCAAATTTTCACAGGGCCGAGCAGTACTTC.

V usage is TRBV15 and J usage is TRBJ2-3; 12 bases align to TRBD2. Germline V gene sequence: CDR1 LNHNV, CDR2 YYDKDF (reference sequence). The CDR3 has 18 amino acids. V gave up 2 bases and J gave up 4 bases; unmatched junction bases: 10. CDR3 bases: TGTGCCACCAGCAGATCGAGACTAGCGGGAGTAACATCAGATACGCAGTATTTT. The encoded protein is CATSRSRLAGVTSDTQYF.

Notes on this clone: Different DNA sequences within this sample yield the same CDR3. The chain uses TRBV11-2 and TRBJ1-1; 7 nucleotides agree with TRBD1. This CDR3 spans 15 amino acids. Germline CDR1 and CDR2: SGHAT and FQNNGV. Trimming took 4 bases from V and 0 from J; bases not matched to a gene: 5. In nucleotides, the CDR3 is TGTGCCAGCAGCTCAACGGGACAGTTGAACACTGAAGCTTTCTTT. Translated, it gives CASSSTGQLNTEAFF.

CDR3: CASSFYPGGKQETQYF. Here the CDR3 DNA reads TGTGCCAGCAGCTTCTACCCCGGCGGGAAACAAGAGACCCAGTACTTC. The chain recombines TRBV7-2 with TRBJ2-5; tentatively, D is TRBD2 (6 bases). Germline V CDR1 and CDR2: SGHTA, FQGNSA. V dropped 3 bases and J dropped 2 bases, with 16 bases sitting between them. This CDR3 region has 16 residues. Variable domain in full (rest from reference TRBV7-2 and TRBJ2-5): GAGVSQSPSNKVTEKGKDVELRCDPISGHTALYWYRQSLGQGLEFLIYFQGNSAPDKSGLPSDRFSAERTGGSVSTLTIQRTQQEDSAVYLCASSFYPGGKQETQYFGPGTRLLVL.

The chain is built from TRBV5-1 and TRBJ2-3; 9 bases line up with TRBD2. Losses at the gene ends were 3 bases for V and 3 bases for J; bases not matched to a gene: 8. There are 16 residues in the CDR3. Germline V CDR1 and CDR2: SGHRS, YFSETQ. The CDR3 nucleotides are TGCGCCAGCAGCTCAGGTGCGGGAGGGCCTACAGATACGCAGTATTTT. Encoded protein: CASSSGAGGPTDTQYF.

V usage is TRBV19 and J usage is TRBJ1-2; D is perhaps TRBD1 (5 bases). V dropped 3 bases and J dropped 3 bases, with 8 bases sitting between them. The CDR3 loop spans 13 amino acids. Germline CDR1 LNHDA, CDR2 SQIVND (reference sequence). Here the CDR3 reads CASSIAGDYGYTF. CDR3 bases: TGTGCCAGTAGTATTGCGGGGGACTATGGCTACACCTTC.

This chain links TRBV19 with TRBJ2-7, with 7 nucleotides matching TRBD1. The CDR3 is 14 residues long. The junction had 7 bases not matched to a gene; V was cut back by 7 bases and J by 1 base. CDR1 and CDR2 (germline): LNHDA, SQIVND (reference sequence). Here the CDR3 DNA reads TGTGCCAGTAATACCGGGACAGCTTCCTACGAGCAGTACTTC. Translated: CASNTGTASYEQYF.

The genes are TRBV7-9 and TRBJ2-2; D uncertain. Germline CDR1 reads SEHNR; CDR2 reads FQNEAQ (reference sequence). The CDR3 loop spans 13 amino acids. V gave up 5 bases and J gave up 0 bases, with 4 bases separating them. The CDR3 bases are TGTGCCAGCAGCCGGGCGAACACCGGGGAGCTGTTTTTT. Its protein product is CASSRANTGELFF.

Note on this clone: The same CDR3 can be traced to other DNA sequences in this sample. CDR3 coding DNA: TGTGCCAGCAGCCAAGCGCTAGCGGGAAGCCCCGAGCAGTACTTC. Translated, it gives CASSQALAGSPEQYF. The chain combines TRBV4-2 with TRBJ2-7, with 9 bases aligning to TRBD2. Germline values: CDR1 LGHNA, CDR2 YNFKEQ. After removal of 1 base from V and 6 bases from J, the junction contained 7 bases not matched to a gene. The CDR3 consists of 15 residues.

The chain couples TRBV7-6 to TRBJ2-1; D is unresolved. In germline, CDR1 is SGHVS, CDR2 FNYEAQ. The V gene lost 5 bases and the J gene lost 6 bases, with 8 bases spanning the gap. The CDR3 loop spans 12 amino acids. The CDR3 here is CASSLTGNEQFF. The CDR3 bases are TGTGCCAGCAGCCTTACGGGCAATGAGCAGTTCTTC.

This chain joins TRBV28 and TRBJ1-5, with D possibly being TRBD1 (5 bases). The length of the CDR3 is 12 residues. In germline, CDR1 is MDHEN, CDR2 SYDVKM. V shed 5 bases and J shed 5 bases, with 7 bases lying between them. This CDR3 is CASSDSYQPQHF. As DNA, the CDR3 is TGTGCCAGCAGTGACAGTTATCAGCCCCAGCATTTT.

With respect to this clone: Sequence at one end of the junction differs from germline and may be a read error. This sequence joins TRBV28 and TRBJ1-3; D may be TRBD1 (5 bases). The CDR3 length is 14 residues. Germline V CDR1 and CDR2: MDHEN, SYDVKM. The CDR3: CASGFTGSGNTIHF. The CDR3 region has the DNA TGTGCCAGCGGATTCACAGGTTCTGGAAACACCATACATTTT. Variable domain in full (rest from reference TRBV28 and TRBJ1-3): DVKVTQSSRYLVKRTGEKVFLECVQDMDHENMFWYRQDPGLGLRLIYFSYDVKMKEKGDIPEGYSVSREKKERFSLILESASTNQTSMYLCASGFTGSGNTIHFGEGSWLTVV.

The V gene is TRBV30, the J gene TRBJ2-7, with D tentatively TRBD1 (6 bases). Germline values: CDR1 GTSNPN, CDR2 SVGIG (reference sequence). The V and J ends lost 2 bases and 4 bases respectively, with 12 bases between them. The CDR3 is made up of 13 amino acids. CDR3 sequence reads: CAWSLGQTYEQYF. In nucleotides, the CDR3 is TGTGCCTGGAGTCTCGGACAGACTTACGAGCAGTACTTC.

This chain joins TRBV7-9 and TRBJ1-1; D ambiguous. Germline V gene sequence: CDR1 SEHNR, CDR2 FQNEAQ (reference sequence). Trimming took 3 bases from V and 1 from J, leaving 6 bases between them. This CDR3 has 13 amino acids. The DNA of the CDR3 is TGTGCCAGCAGCTTTGAGGAGAACACTGAAGCTTTCTTT. Translating it yields CASSFEENTEAFF.

The rearrangement links TRBV28 to TRBJ1-5; D is unclear. The CDR3 consists of 14 residues. With 10 bases removed from V and 7 bases from J, the gap between germline ends came to 20 bases. Germline V lookup: CDR1 MDHEN, CDR2 SYDVKM. This chain's CDR3 is CAINLAGLGQPQHF. Here the CDR3 DNA reads TGTGCCATCAACCTTGCCGGACTCGGACAGCCCCAGCATTTT.

The DNA of the CDR3 is TGTGCCAGCAGTATAGCGGGACAAAGTGATACGCAGTATTTT. Protein product: CASSIAGQSDTQYF. The rearrangement links TRBV28 to TRBJ2-3; 8 positions agree with TRBD2. The J segment lost 6 bases and the V segment lost 5 bases, leaving 7 bases of the junction unmatched. Looked up from germline, CDR1 is MDHEN and CDR2 is SYDVKM. The CDR3 runs 14 residues.

The rearrangement joins TRBV5-6 to TRBJ1-5; a possible D gene is TRBD1 (5 bases). The CDR3 runs 13 residues. Trimming left V 4 bases short and J 5 bases short, with 10 bases between. Germline V gene data show CDR1 as SGHDT and CDR2 as YYEEEE. The CDR3 nucleotides read TGTGCCAGCAGCCTGGGGGAGGATCAGCCCCAGCATTTT. Its protein product is CASSLGEDQPQHF.

In regard to this clone: The junction does not match germline at one end; this may be a read error. J is TRBJ1-5 and V is TRBV7-2; 7 positions agree with TRBD1. This CDR3 is built from 15 residues. Germline V gene sequence: CDR1 SGHTA, CDR2 FQGNSA. For the CDR3, the DNA is TGTGCCAGCAGCGATAGACAGGGCCGCAATCAGTCCCAGCATTTT. It specifies CASSDRQGRNQSQHF.

V is TRBV28 and J is TRBJ2-5; D uncertain. The DNA end favors TRBJ2-7, so the J call may be wrong. The CDR3 totals 14 residues. The germline gives CDR1 MDHEN, CDR2 SYDVKM. The CDR3 loop is CASSSAVSSYEQYF. As DNA, the CDR3 is TGTGCCAGCAGTTCGGCGGTGAGCTCCTACGAGCAGTACTTC.

This rearrangement joins TRBV4-2 to TRBJ2-3; 10 bases fit TRBD2. In germline, CDR1 is LGHNA, CDR2 YNFKEQ. After removal of 0 bases from V and 5 bases from J, the junction contained 11 bases not matched to a gene. This CDR3 contains 18 residues. This CDR3 reads CASSQDVFTSGELDTQYF. As DNA, the CDR3 is TGTGCCAGCAGCCAAGATGTTTTTACTAGCGGGGAATTAGATACGCAGTATTTT.

The V and J genes are TRBV9 and TRBJ2-7; 9 bases fit TRBD2. V gave up 4 bases and J gave up 1 base; unmatched junction bases: 6. Germline V CDR1 and CDR2: SGDLS, YYNGEE. This CDR3 region has 15 residues. In DNA, the CDR3 is TGTGCCAGCAGCAAGAGCGGGGGGCTATCCTACGAGCAGTACTTC. Translating it yields CASSKSGGLSYEQYF.

The chain carries TRBV28 and TRBJ2-7; no clear D gene. The CDR3 contains 13 residues. V dropped 7 bases and J dropped 0 bases, with 10 bases sitting between them. CDR1 is MDHEN, CDR2 SYDVKM, per germline. Written as DNA, the CDR3 is TGTGCCAGCATGAACGGCGGCTCCTACGAGCAGTACTTC. It yields the protein CASMNGGSYEQYF. Full variable domain (missing parts from reference TRBV28 and TRBJ2-7): DVKVTQSSRYLVKRTGEKVFLECVQDMDHENMFWYRQDPGLGLRLIYFSYDVKMKEKGDIPEGYSVSREKKERFSLILESASTNQTSMYLCASMNGGSYEQYFGPGTRLTVT.